The sequence of this T cell receptor beta chain was determined in a study of T-cell reconstitution after alpha-beta-depleted transplantation in children. This clonotype was observed a few times. V lost 10 bases, J lost 2 bases, and 26 bases stayed unmatched. The CDR3 runs 20 residues. CDR1 and CDR2 (germline): SGHAT, FQDESV (reference sequence). As it was prepared, the TCRbeta library received unique molecular identifiers. TCRdb re-called the PCR reads through MiXCR, storing one row per CDR3 protein. The profile shows 490,000 or so distinct CDR3 sequences, about 12% of them singletons. The specimen comprised PBMCs from the stem cell graft donor, sampled from the stem cell graft. The chain uses TRBV11-1 and TRBJ2-7, with TRBD2 matching over 10 bases. The origin of this receptor is a human donor who donated a stem cell graft to a child with combined immunodeficiency. The CDR3 DNA reads TGTGCCACCCTTCGGGATCCCCGAGGGTTTAGCGGGAGGACAACCTACGAGCAGTACTTC. It codes for CATLRDPRGFSGRTTYEQYF.